This record looks at one T cell receptor (beta chain) sequence and its context. Antigen specificity is unknown. The DNA ends 3 residues before the CDR3 does, and the rest of the CDR3 is filled in from the germline J gene. This entry comes from a study of T cells in women clearing cervical HPV infection. Looking at the study overall: Women with histologically confirmed HPV16-related CIN3 or worse, 2 with invasive cancer, served as cases.

Study results and limitations: It is unknown whether associations predate infection; no effector/memory or HPV-specific sorting. Unknown T-cell numbers per sample may underlie the richness differences. CIN3+ cases had significantly higher TCR richness than controls; evenness did not differ.

After removal of 2 bases from V and 0 bases from J, the junction contained 5 bases not matched to a gene. Germline V CDR1 and CDR2: SGHNT, YYREEE (reference sequence). There are 15 residues in the CDR3. Sequencing was performed with immunoSEQ multiplex PCR; in TCRdb, only in-frame clones are kept and a portion is missing. This table lists some 43,000 clones. This sequence joins TRBV5-4 and TRBJ2-7; TRBD1 aligns across 7 bases. The sequenced sample was blood buffy coat. This sequence originates from a woman aged 18 to 69 with a cervical HPV16 infection that either progressed to CIN3+ or cleared (not recorded which). CDR3 in amino acids: CASSLQGPNSYEQYF. CDR3 DNA (partial): TGTGCCAGCAGCTTACAGGGGCCAAACTCCTACGAG. The full variable domain, its missing parts supplied by reference TRBV5-4 and TRBJ2-7, is ETGVTQSPTHLIKTRGQQVTLRCSSQSGHNTVSWYQQALGQGPQFIFQYYREEENGRGNFPPRFSGLQFPNYSSELNVNALELDDSALYLCASSLQGPNSYEQYFGPGTRLTVT.